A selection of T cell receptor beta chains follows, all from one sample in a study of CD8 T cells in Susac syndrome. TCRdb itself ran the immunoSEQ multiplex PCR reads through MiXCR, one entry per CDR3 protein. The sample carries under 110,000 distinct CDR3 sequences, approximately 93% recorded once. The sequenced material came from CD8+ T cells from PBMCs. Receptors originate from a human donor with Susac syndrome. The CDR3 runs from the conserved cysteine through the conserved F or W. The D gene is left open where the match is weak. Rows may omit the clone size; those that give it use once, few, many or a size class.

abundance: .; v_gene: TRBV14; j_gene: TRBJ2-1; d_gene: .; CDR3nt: TGTGCCAGCAGCCAAGCCCCAGGTCTTTCCTACAATGAGCAGTTCTTC; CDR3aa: CASSQAPGLSYNEQFF
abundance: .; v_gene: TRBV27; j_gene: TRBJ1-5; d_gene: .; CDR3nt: TGTGCCAGCAGTTTAACAGGGTTGGTTCAGCCCCAGCATTTT; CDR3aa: CASSLTGLVQPQHF
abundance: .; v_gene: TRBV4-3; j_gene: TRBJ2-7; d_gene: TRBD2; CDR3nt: TGCGCCAGCAGCCAAGGATATAGCGGGGGCCGAAGCTCCTACGAGCAGTACTTC; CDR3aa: CASSQGYSGGRSSYEQYF
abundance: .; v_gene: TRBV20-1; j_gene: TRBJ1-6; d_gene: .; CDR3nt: TGCAGTGCTAGGGAGGATCCAGGGGTTAATTCACCCCTCCACTTT; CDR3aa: CSAREDPGVNSPLHF
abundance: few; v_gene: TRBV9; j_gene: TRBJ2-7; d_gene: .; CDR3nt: TGTGCCAGCAGCGTAGGTAGCAGTTCCTACGAGCAGTACTTC; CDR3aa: CASSVGSSSYEQYF
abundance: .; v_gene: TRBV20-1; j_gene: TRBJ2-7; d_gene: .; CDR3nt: TGCAGTGCTCGAGAGATTCCCCAGAGCTCCTACGAGCAGTACTTC; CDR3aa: CSAREIPQSSYEQYF
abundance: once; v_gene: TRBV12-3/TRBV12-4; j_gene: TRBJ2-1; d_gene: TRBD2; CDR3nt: TGTGCCAGCACCTTCGGACTAGGCAATGAGCAGTTCTTC; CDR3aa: CASTFGLGNEQFF
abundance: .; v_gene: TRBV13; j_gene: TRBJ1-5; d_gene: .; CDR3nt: TGTGCCAGCAGCTTCCGGGGAATTAATCAGCCCCAGCATTTT; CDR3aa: CASSFRGINQPQHF
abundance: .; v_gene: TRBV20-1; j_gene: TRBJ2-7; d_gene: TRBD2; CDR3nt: TGCAGTGCTAGAGATAAACTAGCGGTACTATCCTACGAGCAGTACTTC; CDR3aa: CSARDKLAVLSYEQYF
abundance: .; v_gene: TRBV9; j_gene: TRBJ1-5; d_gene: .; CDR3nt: TGTGCCAGCAGCGTAGGAGCAGGGACGGGGCAGCCCCAGCATTTT; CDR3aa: CASSVGAGTGQPQHF
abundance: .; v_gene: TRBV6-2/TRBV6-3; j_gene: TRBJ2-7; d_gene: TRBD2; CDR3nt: TGTGCCAGCAGTTACTCTCGGACTAGCGGGGGTTACGAGCAGTACTTC; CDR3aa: CASSYSRTSGGYEQYF
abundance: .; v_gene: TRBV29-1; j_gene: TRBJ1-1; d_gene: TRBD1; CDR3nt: TGCAGCGTTACGTCGACAGGGCCTGAAGCTTTCTTT; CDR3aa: CSVTSTGPEAFF
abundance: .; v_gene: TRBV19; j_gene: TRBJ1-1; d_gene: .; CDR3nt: TGTGCCAGTAGGATCCGAGACTCGGGGACTGAAGCTTTCTTT; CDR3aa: CASRIRDSGTEAFF
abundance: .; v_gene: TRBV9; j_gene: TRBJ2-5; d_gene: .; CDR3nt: TGTGCCAGCAGCGTAGCTGGGGGTGGCGGAGAGACCCAGTACTTC; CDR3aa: CASSVAGGGGETQYF
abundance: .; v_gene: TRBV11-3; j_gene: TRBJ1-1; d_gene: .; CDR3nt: TGTGCCAGCAGCTTAGGGGAGGGGAGGAACACTGAAGCTTTCTTT; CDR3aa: CASSLGEGRNTEAFF
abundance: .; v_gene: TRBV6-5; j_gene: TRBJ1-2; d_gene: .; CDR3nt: TGTGCCAGCAGCTACTACCAGGGGAACTATGGCTACACCTTC; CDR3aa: CASSYYQGNYGYTF
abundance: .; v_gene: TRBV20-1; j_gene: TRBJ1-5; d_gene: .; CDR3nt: TGCAGTGCTAGTACAGGGCGCAATCAGCCCCAGCATTTT; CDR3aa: CSASTGRNQPQHF
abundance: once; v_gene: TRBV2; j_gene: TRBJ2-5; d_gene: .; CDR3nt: TGTGCCAGCAGTGGGGTGGGGACCCAGTACTTC; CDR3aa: CASSGVGTQYF
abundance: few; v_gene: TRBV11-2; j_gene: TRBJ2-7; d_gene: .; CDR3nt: TGTGCCAGCAGCTTAGCCGTTTACGAGCAGTACTTC; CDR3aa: CASSLAVYEQYF
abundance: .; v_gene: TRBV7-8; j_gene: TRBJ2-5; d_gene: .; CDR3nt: TGTGCCAGTCAAAAGGCGGACGGAAAAGAGACCCAGTACTTC; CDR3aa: CASQKADGKETQYF
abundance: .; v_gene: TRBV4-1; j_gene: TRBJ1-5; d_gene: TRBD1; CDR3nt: TGCGCCAGCAGCCAAGATTCCCAGGGGGGGGGCGTTAATCAGCCCCAGCATTTT; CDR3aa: CASSQDSQGGGVNQPQHF
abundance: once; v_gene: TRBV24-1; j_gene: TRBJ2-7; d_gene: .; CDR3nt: TGTGCCACCAGTGGGGTCGATCACCACGAGCAGTACTTC; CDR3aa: CATSGVDHHEQYF
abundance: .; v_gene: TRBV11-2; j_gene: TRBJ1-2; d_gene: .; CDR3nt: TGTGCCATCCCGTTTAAGGGTGGCTACACCTTC; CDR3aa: CAIPFKGGYTF
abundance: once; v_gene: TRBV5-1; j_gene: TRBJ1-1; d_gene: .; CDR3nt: TGCGCCAGCAGCCAGCGGGATGAAGCTTTCTTT; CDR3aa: CASSQRDEAFF
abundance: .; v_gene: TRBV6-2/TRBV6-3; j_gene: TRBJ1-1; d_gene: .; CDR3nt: TGTGCCAGCATGGGGGGGAACACTGAAGCTTTCTTT; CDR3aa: CASMGGNTEAFF
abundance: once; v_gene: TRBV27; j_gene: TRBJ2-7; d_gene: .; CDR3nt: TGTGCCAGCAGTTTGCGAGGTGGCGAGCAGTACTTC; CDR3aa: CASSLRGGEQYF
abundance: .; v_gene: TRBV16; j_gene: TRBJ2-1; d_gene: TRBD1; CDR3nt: TGTGCCAGCAGCCAATCAAGGACAGGGTCATACAATGAGCAGTTCTTC; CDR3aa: CASSQSRTGSYNEQFF